Here is one T cell receptor (beta chain) with its context. Pregnant or lactating patients were excluded, as were those with uncontrolled infection or other autoimmune disease. For the diagnoses, clinical symptoms, serum thyroxine and TRAb, thyroid ultrasound and orbital computed tomography were used. The record originates from a study of T cells in Graves' hyperthyroidism and ophthalmopathy. Using RNA transcripts as the source, TCR beta CDR3 regions were amplified. The TCR CDR3 was amplified in a first-round RT-PCR using the HTBI primer set. TCRdb ran MiXCR on the multiplex PCR reads and lists one entry per CDR3 protein. The sample has 400,000 to 450,000 distinct CDR3 sequences, under 15% seen once; the top ten hold around 13%. Trimming removed 1 base from V and 0 bases from J, with 10 bases in between. Germline assignment: CDR1 MGHRA and CDR2 YSYEKL. The CDR3 covers 16 residues.

Input material: blood. The receptor's source is a young man with Graves' ophthalmopathy. V is TRBV4-1 and J is TRBJ2-1; D is perhaps TRBD1 or TRBD2 (6 bases each). The CDR3 DNA follows: TGCGCCAGCAGCCAAGTCGGAGGGGGCTCCTACAATGAGCAGTTCTTC. Its translation is CASSQVGGGSYNEQFF.